A selection of T cell receptor beta chains follows, all from one sample in a study of CD8 T cells in Susac syndrome. From the immunoSEQ multiplex PCR reads, TCRdb called clonotypes with MiXCR, one entry per CDR3 protein. The sample carries around 2,500 distinct CDR3 sequences, roughly 65% recorded once. The sample comprised CD8+ TEMRA cells from PBMCs. These receptor sequences come from a human donor with Susac syndrome. The CDR3 runs from the conserved cysteine through the conserved F or W. Fields, in order: V gene, clone size, D gene, J gene, CDR3 protein, CDR3 DNA. A D gene is named only where the DNA matches it firmly. The size entry is marked missing in some rows and otherwise reads once, few, many or a size class.

v_gene: TRBV6-1; abundance: -; d_gene: TRBD1; j_gene: TRBJ2-4; CDR3aa: CATNAGTGLAKNIQYF; CDR3nt: TGTGCCACAAACGCCGGGACAGGGCTAGCCAAAAACATTCAGTACTTC
v_gene: TRBV27; abundance: few; d_gene: -; j_gene: TRBJ1-2; CDR3aa: CASSLSTSSGHYGYTF; CDR3nt: TGTGCCAGCAGTTTATCGACCTCCTCGGGGCACTATGGCTACACCTTC
v_gene: TRBV6-5; abundance: -; d_gene: TRBD1; j_gene: TRBJ2-6; CDR3aa: CASSCCRDRVFSGANVLTF; CDR3nt: TGTGCCAGCAGTTGCTGCCGGGACAGGGTGTTTTCTGGGGCCAACGTCCTGACTTTC
v_gene: TRBV30; abundance: -; d_gene: -; j_gene: TRBJ1-2; CDR3aa: CAWTPFLAGVDGYTF; CDR3nt: TGTGCCTGGACTCCGTTCCTAGCCGGAGTCGATGGCTACACCTTC
v_gene: TRBV12-3/TRBV12-4; abundance: -; d_gene: -; j_gene: TRBJ1-1; CDR3aa: CASRHRLNTEAFF; CDR3nt: TGTGCCAGCAGGCACCGGTTGAACACTGAAGCTTTCTTT
v_gene: TRBV25-1; abundance: -; d_gene: TRBD1; j_gene: TRBJ1-2; CDR3aa: CASSDNRGYGYTF; CDR3nt: TGTGCCAGCAGTGACAACAGGGGTTATGGCTACACCTTC
v_gene: TRBV12-3/TRBV12-4; abundance: -; d_gene: TRBD1; j_gene: TRBJ1-2; CDR3aa: CASSPDRAPNYGYTF; CDR3nt: TGTGCCAGCAGTCCCGACAGGGCCCCAAACTATGGCTACACCTTC
v_gene: TRBV6-5; abundance: -; d_gene: TRBD2; j_gene: TRBJ2-7; CDR3aa: CASSYWTSGGNSYEQYF; CDR3nt: TGTGCCAGCAGTTACTGGACTAGCGGGGGAAACTCCTACGAGCAGTACTTC
v_gene: TRBV5-1; abundance: -; d_gene: TRBD1; j_gene: TRBJ1-2; CDR3aa: CASSRDREGYGYTF; CDR3nt: TGCGCCAGCAGCCGGGACAGGGAAGGCTATGGCTACACCTTC
v_gene: TRBV12-3/TRBV12-4; abundance: -; d_gene: TRBD1; j_gene: TRBJ2-7; CDR3aa: CASSLGQGYEQYF; CDR3nt: TGTGCCAGCAGTTTAGGACAGGGTTACGAGCAGTACTTC
v_gene: TRBV5-1; abundance: once; d_gene: TRBD2; j_gene: TRBJ2-1; CDR3aa: CASSLASRGNYNEQFF; CDR3nt: TGCGCCAGCAGCTTGGCTTCGCGGGGGAATTACAATGAGCAGTTCTTC
v_gene: TRBV30; abundance: -; d_gene: TRBD2; j_gene: TRBJ2-1; CDR3aa: CAWSRLADSYNEQFF; CDR3nt: TGTGCCTGGAGCCGACTAGCGGACTCCTACAATGAGCAGTTCTTC
v_gene: TRBV5-6; abundance: few; d_gene: -; j_gene: TRBJ2-2; CDR3aa: CASSRPGGPNTGELFF; CDR3nt: TGTGCCAGCAGCCGTCCCGGGGGGCCGAACACCGGGGAGCTGTTTTTT
v_gene: TRBV18; abundance: -; d_gene: -; j_gene: TRBJ2-5; CDR3aa: CASSPPLSRETQYF; CDR3nt: TGTGCCAGCTCACCACCTCTCTCTCGGGAGACCCAGTACTTC
v_gene: TRBV3-1; abundance: few; d_gene: TRBD2; j_gene: TRBJ2-5; CDR3aa: CASRPIVSGETQYF; CDR3nt: TGTGCCAGCAGGCCGATTGTTAGCGGGGAGACCCAGTACTTC
v_gene: TRBV7-7; abundance: -; d_gene: -; j_gene: TRBJ2-1; CDR3aa: CASSLEGYRDEQFF; CDR3nt: TGTGCTAGCAGCTTAGAGGGGTATCGGGATGAGCAGTTCTTC
v_gene: TRBV28; abundance: -; d_gene: TRBD1; j_gene: TRBJ1-4; CDR3aa: CASTLGQASRKLFF; CDR3nt: TGTGCCAGCACTCTGGGACAGGCCTCGAGGAAACTGTTTTTT
v_gene: TRBV19; abundance: -; d_gene: TRBD2; j_gene: TRBJ2-1; CDR3aa: CASSLGGVQQFF; CDR3nt: TGTGCCAGTAGCTTGGGGGGGGTGCAGCAGTTCTTC
v_gene: TRBV3-1; abundance: -; d_gene: TRBD2; j_gene: TRBJ2-3; CDR3aa: CASSQDYKRGPTDTQYF; CDR3nt: TGTGCCAGCAGCCAAGATTATAAGCGGGGGCCCACAGATACGCAGTATTTT
v_gene: TRBV29-1; abundance: -; d_gene: TRBD1; j_gene: TRBJ1-2; CDR3aa: CSGGQAPNYGYTF; CDR3nt: TGCAGCGGGGGACAGGCACCTAACTATGGCTACACCTTC
v_gene: TRBV20-1; abundance: once; d_gene: TRBD2; j_gene: TRBJ2-5; CDR3aa: CSARWAGLAFQETQYF; CDR3nt: TGCAGTGCTAGATGGGCGGGACTAGCCTTCCAAGAGACCCAGTACTTC
v_gene: TRBV4-2; abundance: large; d_gene: -; j_gene: TRBJ2-1; CDR3aa: CASSPWELLTYSSPQLQFF; CDR3nt: TGTGCCAGCAGTCCGTGGGAACTGCTAACGTACAGTTCGCCGCAATTACAGTTCTTC
v_gene: TRBV10-3; abundance: -; d_gene: -; j_gene: TRBJ1-1; CDR3aa: CAIRPLGAAWNTEAFF; CDR3nt: TGTGCCATCAGGCCCCTGGGAGCGGCCTGGAACACTGAAGCTTTCTTT
v_gene: TRBV29-1; abundance: few; d_gene: TRBD1; j_gene: TRBJ2-3; CDR3aa: CSAPGQGGTDTQYF; CDR3nt: TGCAGCGCCCCGGGACAGGGAGGAACAGATACGCAGTATTTT
v_gene: TRBV2; abundance: -; d_gene: -; j_gene: TRBJ2-7; CDR3aa: CASSDISGPPARYEQYF; CDR3nt: TGTGCCAGCAGTGATATCTCTGGGCCTCCTGCCCGCTACGAGCAGTACTTC
v_gene: TRBV7-6; abundance: -; d_gene: -; j_gene: TRBJ1-1; CDR3aa: CASSGSYRRKNTEAFF; CDR3nt: TGTGCCAGCAGCGGCAGTTATAGACGGAAAAACACTGAAGCTTTCTTT
v_gene: TRBV3-1; abundance: -; d_gene: -; j_gene: TRBJ2-6; CDR3aa: CASGKGGTGANVLTF; CDR3nt: TGTGCCAGCGGAAAGGGGGGAACTGGGGCCAACGTCCTGACTTTC
v_gene: TRBV4-1; abundance: -; d_gene: TRBD1; j_gene: TRBJ1-4; CDR3aa: CASSDGTGSNEKLFF; CDR3nt: TGCGCCAGCAGCGATGGGACAGGGTCAAATGAAAAACTGTTTTTT
v_gene: TRBV7-6; abundance: once; d_gene: TRBD1; j_gene: TRBJ2-2; CDR3aa: CASSLLAGDRETLYTGELFF; CDR3nt: TGTGCCAGCAGCTTACTCGCGGGGGACAGGGAGACTCTGTACACCGGGGAGCTGTTTTTT
v_gene: TRBV5-1; abundance: -; d_gene: TRBD1; j_gene: TRBJ2-7; CDR3aa: CASSGRDRPYEQYF; CDR3nt: TGCGCCAGCAGCGGCCGGGACAGACCCTACGAGCAGTACTTC
v_gene: TRBV3-1; abundance: -; d_gene: -; j_gene: TRBJ1-4; CDR3aa: CASSQELAGRNEKLFF; CDR3nt: TGTGCCAGCAGCCAAGAATTGGCAGGAAGGAATGAAAAACTGTTTTTT
v_gene: TRBV27; abundance: -; d_gene: -; j_gene: TRBJ2-1; CDR3aa: CASSSTSGTVYNEQFF; CDR3nt: TGTGCCAGCAGTTCCACAAGCGGGACAGTATACAATGAGCAGTTCTTC
v_gene: TRBV6-1; abundance: -; d_gene: TRBD2; j_gene: TRBJ2-4; CDR3aa: CASRFTAGGNIQYF; CDR3nt: TGCGCCAGCAGGTTCACCGCCGGGGGGAACATTCAGTACTTC
v_gene: TRBV19; abundance: -; d_gene: -; j_gene: TRBJ1-1; CDR3aa: CASTEGGGGPEAFF; CDR3nt: TGTGCCAGTACTGAAGGTGGCGGGGGGCCTGAAGCTTTCTTT
v_gene: TRBV5-6; abundance: few; d_gene: -; j_gene: TRBJ2-2; CDR3aa: CASSPGLNTGELFF; CDR3nt: TGTGCCAGCAGCCCGGGACTGAACACCGGGGAGCTGTTTTTT
v_gene: TRBV7-9; abundance: -; d_gene: TRBD2; j_gene: TRBJ2-2; CDR3aa: CASSLAGTSVSGELFF; CDR3nt: TGTGCCAGCAGCTTAGCCGGGACTAGCGTCTCCGGGGAGCTGTTTTTT
v_gene: TRBV12-3/TRBV12-4; abundance: -; d_gene: -; j_gene: TRBJ2-3; CDR3aa: CASSLLFAVGTSTDTQYF; CDR3nt: TGTGCCAGCAGTTTACTCTTTGCGGTGGGCACTAGCACAGATACGCAGTATTTT
v_gene: TRBV6-1; abundance: large; d_gene: -; j_gene: TRBJ2-7; CDR3aa: CASRRKDYEQYF; CDR3nt: TGTGCCAGCAGACGAAAGGACTACGAGCAGTACTTC
v_gene: TRBV7-2; abundance: -; d_gene: -; j_gene: TRBJ2-3; CDR3aa: CASSLVRADLTDTQYF; CDR3nt: TGTGCCAGCAGCTTAGTGCGGGCAGACCTCACAGATACGCAGTATTTT
v_gene: TRBV21-1; abundance: -; d_gene: -; j_gene: TRBJ1-2; CDR3aa: CASSYPTGTPRLRKYGYTF; CDR3nt: TGTGCCAGCAGTTACCCTACCGGGACACCCCGTCTGCGCAAGTATGGCTACACCTTC
v_gene: TRBV27; abundance: -; d_gene: -; j_gene: TRBJ1-2; CDR3aa: CASSSTSGTVSVHGYTF; CDR3nt: TGTGCCAGCAGTTCCACTTCCGGGACCGTCAGCGTACATGGCTACACCTTC
v_gene: TRBV29-1; abundance: -; d_gene: -; j_gene: TRBJ2-5; CDR3aa: CGCGRLQETQYF; CDR3nt: TGCGGGTGCGGCAGGCTCCAAGAGACCCAGTACTTC
v_gene: TRBV7-6; abundance: -; d_gene: TRBD1; j_gene: TRBJ2-1; CDR3aa: CASSFRDRAVSNEQFF; CDR3nt: TGTGCCAGCAGCTTCCGGGACAGGGCGGTGAGCAATGAGCAGTTCTTC
v_gene: TRBV6-5; abundance: -; d_gene: TRBD2; j_gene: TRBJ2-2; CDR3aa: CASSYWRGAGELFF; CDR3nt: TGTGCCAGCAGTTATTGGCGGGGGGCCGGGGAGCTGTTTTTT
v_gene: TRBV7-2; abundance: few; d_gene: -; j_gene: TRBJ2-2; CDR3aa: CASSLALQGGLFF; CDR3nt: TGTGCCAGCAGCTTAGCGCTCCAAGGTGGGCTGTTTTTT
v_gene: TRBV12-3/TRBV12-4; abundance: -; d_gene: -; j_gene: TRBJ2-7; CDR3aa: CASSPAQGIPGEQYF; CDR3nt: TGTGCCAGCAGCCCCGCACAGGGCATCCCCGGGGAGCAGTACTTC
v_gene: TRBV2; abundance: -; d_gene: TRBD2; j_gene: TRBJ2-3; CDR3aa: CASSESGGATDTQYF; CDR3nt: TGTGCCAGCAGTGAAAGCGGGGGGGCTACAGATACGCAGTATTTT
v_gene: TRBV4-3; abundance: once; d_gene: -; j_gene: TRBJ1-1; CDR3aa: CASSHLTPNTEAFF; CDR3nt: TGCGCCAGCAGCCATCTAACACCGAACACTGAAGCTTTCTTT
v_gene: TRBV7-3; abundance: -; d_gene: TRBD2; j_gene: TRBJ2-3; CDR3aa: CASSLSETGGPADTQYF; CDR3nt: TGTGCCAGCAGCTTATCCGAGACGGGGGGGCCGGCAGATACGCAGTATTTT
v_gene: TRBV6-6; abundance: few; d_gene: -; j_gene: TRBJ1-6; CDR3aa: CASSFSWGSDSPLHF; CDR3nt: TGTGCCAGCAGTTTTTCCTGGGGTAGCGATTCACCCCTCCACTTT
v_gene: TRBV20-1; abundance: -; d_gene: -; j_gene: TRBJ1-1; CDR3aa: CSARDFVATNTEAFF; CDR3nt: TGCAGTGCTAGAGATTTTGTAGCGACCAACACTGAAGCTTTCTTT
v_gene: TRBV12-3/TRBV12-4; abundance: few; d_gene: -; j_gene: TRBJ2-7; CDR3aa: CASKDGAASYEQYF; CDR3nt: TGTGCCAGCAAAGATGGGGCCGCTTCCTACGAGCAGTACTTC
v_gene: TRBV18; abundance: -; d_gene: TRBD1; j_gene: TRBJ1-1; CDR3aa: CASSPSDRGPQNTEAFF; CDR3nt: TGTGCCAGCTCACCCTCGGACAGGGGGCCCCAGAACACTGAAGCTTTCTTT
v_gene: TRBV11-2; abundance: -; d_gene: -; j_gene: TRBJ2-5; CDR3aa: CASSLVRGVQETQYF; CDR3nt: TGTGCCAGCAGCTTAGTGCGGGGAGTCCAAGAGACCCAGTACTTC
v_gene: TRBV10-3; abundance: -; d_gene: -; j_gene: TRBJ1-5; CDR3aa: CAIRPLENQPQHF; CDR3nt: TGTGCCATCAGGCCTTTGGAGAATCAGCCCCAGCATTTT
v_gene: TRBV10-3; abundance: -; d_gene: -; j_gene: TRBJ1-2; CDR3aa: CAIRRPPDGYTF; CDR3nt: TGTGCCATCAGGCGACCCCCGGATGGCTACACCTTC